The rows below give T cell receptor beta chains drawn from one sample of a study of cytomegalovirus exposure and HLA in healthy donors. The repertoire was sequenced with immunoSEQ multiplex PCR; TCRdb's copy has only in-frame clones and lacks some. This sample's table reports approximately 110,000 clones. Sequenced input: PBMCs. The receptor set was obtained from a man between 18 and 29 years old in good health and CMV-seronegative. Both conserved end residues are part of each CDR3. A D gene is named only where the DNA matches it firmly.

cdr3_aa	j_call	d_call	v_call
CASRRDEINYGYTF	TRBJ1-2	.	TRBV5-1
CASSLGVRGYNQPQHF	TRBJ1-5	.	TRBV5-8
CASRTGATVGGSAQHF	TRBJ1-5	TRBD1	TRBV19
CASTQGTYQETQYF	TRBJ2-5	.	TRBV2
CASSGPSSGQGSTEAFF	TRBJ1-1	.	TRBV9
CAWGLDRVAGEQYF	TRBJ2-7	TRBD1	TRBV30
CASRVAGVDGETQYF	TRBJ2-5	TRBD2	TRBV6-1
CASSLGGSTINSPLHF	TRBJ1-6	.	TRBV7-9
CASSSEYRAQTYEQYF	TRBJ2-7	.	TRBV11-2
CASSFDRSSYNEQFF	TRBJ2-1	.	TRBV28
CATSRGAGENTEAFF	TRBJ1-1	.	TRBV15
CASSSNLGVNEQFF	TRBJ2-1	.	TRBV7-2
CASSLGGWETQYF	TRBJ2-5	.	TRBV5-1
CASRSTGGDTEAFF	TRBJ1-1	TRBD1	TRBV5-1
CATEPGGAPGKTQYF	TRBJ2-5	TRBD2	TRBV7-9
CASSYSGTAGGGYTF	TRBJ1-2	TRBD1	TRBV6-5
CASSPFQGAAGRGTEAFF	TRBJ1-1	TRBD1	TRBV5-1
CASSITRTGGYFGELFF	TRBJ2-2	TRBD1	TRBV19
CASSDSNYGYTF	TRBJ1-2	.	TRBV7-9
CASSLGGANEKLFF	TRBJ1-4	.	TRBV13
CASSLGQGAPEAFF	TRBJ1-1	TRBD1	TRBV5-1
CASDAGSGANVLTF	TRBJ2-6	.	TRBV5-1
CASSLRTDRGTEAFF	TRBJ1-1	.	TRBV4-1
CASSHLAGGPDEQYF	TRBJ2-7	TRBD2	TRBV27
CASSFPTEPYEQYF	TRBJ2-7	.	TRBV5-5
CASSSGHPDPPLHF	TRBJ1-6	.	TRBV7-9
CASSFAGTAALEQYF	TRBJ2-7	TRBD1	TRBV11-2
CASSLLTGYNEQFF	TRBJ2-1	.	TRBV28
CASSHLAGQTYNEQFF	TRBJ2-1	TRBD2	TRBV5-6
CASSPPGQAYGYTF	TRBJ1-2	TRBD1	TRBV18
CASSARQGYEQYF	TRBJ2-7	TRBD1	TRBV7-6
CASSFLDRGHGYTF	TRBJ1-2	TRBD1	TRBV7-8
CASSIGQGSEQYF	TRBJ2-7	.	TRBV19
CAISGQTNYGYTF	TRBJ1-2	.	TRBV10-3
CASSWAGGDYSPLHF	TRBJ1-6	.	TRBV5-4
CASSEGQGLRNEQFF	TRBJ2-1	.	TRBV6-1
CASSSRTGGNEKLFF	TRBJ1-4	TRBD1	TRBV2
CAISESSSQETQYF	TRBJ2-5	.	TRBV10-3
CASRHLGGNEQFF	TRBJ2-1	.	TRBV19
CTSSPDLGQGNTIYF	TRBJ1-3	.	TRBV6-1
CASSPPWGVDQETQYF	TRBJ2-5	.	TRBV7-9
CAWTTGQGAFTEQYF	TRBJ2-7	TRBD1	TRBV30
CASSHKKQESYEQYF	TRBJ2-7	.	TRBV7-9
CASTGGARGGTGELFF	TRBJ2-2	TRBD1	TRBV5-1
CASSTPVGGINTEAFF	TRBJ1-1	.	TRBV9
CASSLQMGRGLGNSPLHF	TRBJ1-6	TRBD1	TRBV7-6
CAWEDRALSATNEKLFF	TRBJ1-4	TRBD1	TRBV30
CASSPRTGSYEQYF	TRBJ2-7	TRBD1	TRBV28
CASSGLQGPTGYEQYF	TRBJ2-7	TRBD1	TRBV25-1
CSVAGTGGKGKINTEAFF	TRBJ1-1	TRBD1	TRBV29-1
CASSLVRSGADNEQFF	TRBJ2-1	TRBD2	TRBV13